These T cell receptor beta chains were read from a single sample in a study of T cell responses to AZD1222 COVID-19 vaccine. The method was immunoSEQ multiplex PCR; TCRdb's version includes in-frame clones alone and lacks a portion of them. The sample shows roughly 150,000 clones, 90% to 95% of them seen only once. The input for sequencing was peripheral blood, taken 28 days after the second AZD1222 dose. These receptors were obtained from an adult who received the AZD1222 COVID-19 vaccine. The CDR3 runs from the conserved cysteine through the conserved F or W. D genes are given only for firm matches. Rows may omit the clone size; those that give it use once, few, many or a size class.

>-|TRBV29-1|TRBJ1-2|-
CSVASYGYTF
TGCAGCGTTGCCAGCTATGGCTACACCTTC
>-|TRBV5-5|TRBJ2-2|TRBD1
CASSRQGTGELFF
TGTGCCAGCAGCCGACAGGGCACCGGGGAGCTGTTTTTT
>-|TRBV10-3|TRBJ2-1|TRBD1
CAIRKGQGGNEQFF
TGTGCCATCAGGAAGGGACAGGGGGGCAATGAGCAGTTCTTC
>-|TRBV27|TRBJ1-5|TRBD1
CASSPQTGLGQPQHF
TGTGCCAGCAGTCCCCAGACAGGGCTTGGACAGCCCCAGCATTTT
>-|TRBV20-1|TRBJ1-2|TRBD1
CSASGTGNYGYTF
TGCAGTGCTAGTGGGACAGGGAACTATGGCTACACCTTC
>-|TRBV19|TRBJ1-6|-
CASSGNSPLHF
TGTGCCAGTTCCGGAAATTCACCCCTCCACTTT
>-|TRBV5-4|TRBJ2-5|-
CASSLTVKQETQYF
TGTGCCAGCAGCTTGACAGTTAAACAAGAGACCCAGTACTTC
>-|TRBV4-1|TRBJ2-7|TRBD2
CASRQEASGTPGEQYF
TGCGCCAGCAGACAAGAGGCCAGCGGGACCCCTGGTGAGCAGTACTTC
>-|TRBV29-1|TRBJ2-3|-
CSIRSAITDTQYF
TGCAGCATCCGATCAGCCATAACAGATACGCAGTATTTT
>once|TRBV2|TRBJ1-5|TRBD1
CASSETGGQPQHF
TGTGCCAGCAGTGAAACAGGGGGACAGCCCCAGCATTTT
>-|TRBV30|TRBJ1-2|-
CAWSVGQSYGYTF
TGTGCCTGGAGTGTAGGGCAGAGCTATGGCTACACCTTC
>once|TRBV3-1/TRBV3-2|TRBJ2-2|TRBD2
CASSQVTSWNTGELFF
TGTGCCAGCAGCCAGGTGACTAGCTGGAACACCGGGGAGCTGTTTTTT
>-|TRBV7-9|TRBJ2-3|-
CASSFQTDTQYF
TGTGCCAGCAGCTTTCAGACAGATACGCAGTATTTT
>-|TRBV6-6|TRBJ1-2|-
CASTLTGARNYGYTF
TGTGCCAGCACCTTGACGGGAGCCCGAAACTATGGCTACACCTTC
>-|TRBV11-2|TRBJ2-1|-
CASSSDPGPYNEQFF
TGTGCCAGCAGCTCAGATCCAGGCCCCTACAATGAGCAGTTCTTC